Reported below is one TCR beta chain. These data belong to a study of blood T cell repertoires in COVID-19. TCRdb's table, derived via immunoSEQ multiplex PCR, lists solely in-frame clones and lacks some. The data hold some 74,000 clones, with 80% to 90% observed a single time. Germline CDR1 reads SGDLS; CDR2 reads YYNGEE. CDR3 length equals 15 residues. Trimming took 3 bases from V and 7 from J; bases not matched to a gene: 9. The source is a woman aged 80 or over with active or convalescent COVID-19. This chain connects TRBV9 to TRBJ2-7; 11 nucleotides align to TRBD2. The sample comprised peripheral blood. The CDR3 reads CASSGTWLAGGEQYF. In DNA, the CDR3 is TGTGCCAGCAGCGGAACGTGGCTAGCGGGAGGAGAGCAGTACTTC. The full variable domain, in which reference TRBV9 and TRBJ2-7 provide the parts outside the CDR3, is DSGVTQTPKHLITATGQRVTLRCSPRSGDLSVYWYQQSLDQGLQFLIQYYNGEERAKGNILERFSAQQFPDLHSELNLSSLELGDSALYFCASSGTWLAGGEQYFGPGTRLTVT.